These 27 T cell receptor beta chains originate from one sample sequenced in a study of T cells of healthy individuals. One entry per CDR3 protein, called by TCRdb with MiXCR from the 5' RACE reads. The sample records approximately 100,000 distinct CDR3 sequences, roughly a sixth being singletons. All receptors come from a human donor in good health.

The rearrangement joins TRBV20-1 to TRBJ2-1; D is possibly TRBD2 (6 bases). The CDR3 has 13 amino acids. V dropped 7 bases and J dropped 0 bases, with 10 bases sitting between them. Germline CDR1 and CDR2: DFQATT and SNEGSKA (reference sequence). The CDR3 region is CSGGGNSYNEQFF. As DNA, the CDR3 is TGCAGTGGAGGCGGGAACTCCTACAATGAGCAGTTCTTC.

This chain joins TRBV3-1 and TRBJ1-1; 12 nucleotides agree with TRBD1. The CDR3 consists of 15 residues. Germline V gives CDR1 LGHDT, CDR2 YNNKEL (reference sequence). J gave up 2 bases and V 5 bases, and 3 bases lay outside the gene matches. CDR3 protein: CASSSGTGGNTEAFF. The CDR3 nucleotides read TGTGCCAGCAGCTCCGGGACAGGGGGCAACACTGAAGCTTTCTTT.

This clonotype was seen a handful of times. The genes are TRBV19 and TRBJ2-1; tentatively, D is TRBD2 (6 bases). Germline V lookup: CDR1 LNHDA, CDR2 SQIVND (reference sequence). V gave up 3 bases and J gave up 3 bases, with 12 bases separating them. The CDR3 extends over 15 amino acids. The CDR3 DNA reads TGTGCCAGTAGTATTGGAGGGGCTCACTACAATGAGCAGTTCTTC. The encoded protein is CASSIGGAHYNEQFF.

This clonotype was detected ten times or more. The gene calls are TRBV9 and TRBJ2-1; D perhaps matches TRBD1 (6 bases). CDR3 size: 16 residues. Trimming removed 0 bases at V and 0 bases at J, with 10 bases between. Germline V gene sequence: CDR1 SGDLS, CDR2 YYNGEE. CDR3 sequence reads: CASSVGAGASYNEQFF. The CDR3 bases are TGTGCCAGCAGCGTAGGGGCAGGGGCCTCCTACAATGAGCAGTTCTTC.

This clonotype was observed a few times. The CDR3 spells CAWSGDRYEQYF. For the CDR3, the DNA is TGTGCCTGGAGTGGCGACCGCTACGAGCAGTACTTC. V gene TRBV30 combines with J gene TRBJ2-7; no clear D gene. V gave up 1 base and J gave up 3 bases, with 7 bases separating them. Germline CDR1 reads GTSNPN; CDR2 reads SVGIG (reference sequence). The CDR3 loop spans 12 amino acids.

This chain connects TRBV4-2 to TRBJ2-2; 10 positions match TRBD2. With V trimmed by 0 bases and J by 5 bases, 9 bases remained unmatched. Germline CDR1 and CDR2: LGHNA and YNFKEQ. The CDR3 runs to 18 residues. For the CDR3, the DNA is TGTGCCAGCAGCCAAGATAGTGAACTAGCGGGACAGACCGGGGAGCTGTTTTTT. Encoded protein: CASSQDSELAGQTGELFF.

This chain links TRBV11-2 with TRBJ2-7; 7 nucleotides line up with TRBD1. This CDR3 region has 13 residues. V shed 7 bases, J shed 2 bases, and the junction held 5 bases outside the gene matches. Germline V CDR1 and CDR2: SGHAT, FQNNGV. CDR3: CASNRDRTYEQYF. The CDR3 DNA sequence: TGTGCCAGCAACAGGGACAGAACCTACGAGCAGTACTTC.

This clonotype occurred many times. The chain uses TRBV20-1 and TRBJ2-1; 7 bases agree with TRBD2. The CDR3 consists of 13 residues. V dropped 3 bases and J dropped 7; count of bases not matched to a gene: 6. Germline CDR1 is DFQATT and CDR2 is SNEGSKA (reference sequence). In DNA, the CDR3 is TGCAGTGCTAGTTTCCGGCGGGAGAATGAGCAGTTCTTC. Protein: CSASFRRENEQFF.

This chain's CDR3 is CASSFADGHLSSYEQYF. In nucleotides, the CDR3 is TGTGCCAGCAGCTTTGCTGATGGACACTTAAGCTCCTACGAGCAGTACTTC. The V call is TRBV7-2, the J call TRBJ2-7, with D possibly TRBD1 on 5 matching bases. This CDR3 is built from 17 residues. V lost 3 bases, J lost 0 bases, and 18 bases lay in between. Germline assignment: CDR1 SGHTA and CDR2 FQGNSA.

This clonotype was detected many times. The gene calls are TRBV5-1 and TRBJ1-2; D remains unclear. The CDR3 is made up of 12 amino acids. Trimming stripped 0 bases from V and 6 bases from J, with 6 bases between. Germline CDR1 is SGHRS and CDR2 is YFSETQ. The CDR3 bases are TGCGCCAGCAGCTTGGCTGCGGATGGCTACACCTTC. Protein sequence: CASSLAADGYTF.

V and J are TRBV20-1 and TRBJ1-5; D not resolved. The length of the CDR3 is 12 residues. Germline V gene lookup returns CDR1 DFQATT and CDR2 SNEGSKA (reference sequence). V lost 3 bases and J 7 bases, leaving 10 bases between the germline ends. The CDR3 DNA is TGCAGTGCTAGGTCCGGAGAGCAGCCCCAGCATTTT. Translation gives CSARSGEQPQHF.

A remark on this clonotype: A much bigger clone sits one base away, suggesting this may be a read error. This chain joins TRBV11-1 and TRBJ2-5; 9 bases are shared with TRBD2. V gave up 3 bases and J gave up 2 bases; unmatched junction bases: 4. Germline V gene lookup returns CDR1 SGHAT and CDR2 FQDESV (reference sequence). CDR3 length: 15 residues. CDR3 DNA: TGTGCCAGCAGCTTCAGCGGGAGGCAACAAGAGACCCAGTACTTC. It encodes CASSFSGRQQETQYF.

This clonotype was counted at least ten times. The rearrangement uses TRBV6-6 and TRBJ1-5; no reliable D call. Germline V gives CDR1 MNHNY, CDR2 SVGAGI (reference sequence). Trimming shortened V by 11 bases and J by 7 bases, and 18 bases separated the two germline ends. The CDR3 is 13 amino acids. DNA for the CDR3: TGTGCCTCCCTGGTAGGGTTCAGGCAGCCCCAGCATTTT. Translating gives CASLVGFRQPQHF.

This clonotype was counted at least ten times. This chain links TRBV30 with TRBJ1-6, with D perhaps matching TRBD1 (5 bases). V lost 4 bases and J 9 bases, leaving 19 bases between the germline ends. The CDR3 has 15 amino acids. Germline lookup yields CDR1 GTSNPN and CDR2 SVGIG (reference sequence). For the CDR3, the DNA is TGTGCCTGGACTGCCGGGGGGACGACGAGTTCACCCCTCCACTTT. It yields the protein CAWTAGGTTSSPLHF.

This clonotype has only a few counts. J is TRBJ1-5 and V is TRBV25-1, with a weak D call TRBD1 (6 bases). Trimming removed 1 base from V and 4 bases from J, with 8 bases in between. The germline V gene has CDR1 MGHDK and CDR2 SYGVNS. This CDR3 is built from 14 residues. The CDR3 coding sequence is TGTGCCAGCAGTGAATCGGACAGAAATCAGCCCCAGCATTTT. Its translation is CASSESDRNQPQHF.

This clonotype was seen a handful of times. The chain employs TRBV7-6 and TRBJ1-6, with D unclear. Germline V gene data show CDR1 as SGHVS and CDR2 as FNYEAQ. The length of the CDR3 is 14 residues. Trimming removed 5 bases at V and 7 bases at J, with 12 bases between. CDR3 loop: CASSRRAQNSPLHF. CDR3 nucleotides: TGTGCCAGCAGCCGCCGGGCCCAGAATTCACCCCTCCACTTT.

In its sample, this clonotype was seen a few times. This chain uses TRBV19 with TRBJ1-5, with D unclear. Germline V gene sequence: CDR1 LNHDA, CDR2 SQIVND (reference sequence). The CDR3 covers 13 residues. V dropped 6 bases and J dropped 0 bases, with 6 bases sitting between them. In nucleotides, the CDR3 is TGTGCCAGTAGCAGCAGTAGCAATCAGCCCCAGCATTTT. Its protein product is CASSSSSNQPQHF.

This clonotype was seen many times. This chain uses TRBV7-7 with TRBJ1-6; D is unclear. V was cut by 0 bases and J by 4 bases, with 4 bases left in between. Per the germline V gene, CDR1 is SSHAT and CDR2 is FNYEAQ (reference sequence). CDR3 length equals 14 residues. The CDR3 nucleotides read TGTGCCAGCAGCTTAGCGCCTTATAATTCACCCCTCCACTTT. It specifies CASSLAPYNSPLHF.

This clonotype was observed many times. V gene TRBV4-3 combines with J gene TRBJ1-2, with a weak D call TRBD1 (5 bases). Germline V lookup: CDR1 LGHNA, CDR2 YSLEER. The CDR3 has 16 residues. V was pared by 0 bases and J by 0 bases, with 11 bases between. CDR3 residues: CASSQDTGRTNYGYTF. The CDR3 coding sequence is TGCGCCAGCAGCCAAGATACAGGAAGGACTAACTATGGCTACACCTTC.

This clonotype was detected only a few times. This chain uses TRBV7-2 with TRBJ2-3, with a possible D match to TRBD2 (6 bases). CDR3 size: 16 residues. Germline V gene lookup returns CDR1 SGHTA and CDR2 FQGNSA. Trimming stripped 5 bases from V and 0 bases from J, with 15 bases between. The CDR3 loop is CASSPPTGSSTDTQYF. The DNA for the CDR3 is TGTGCCAGCAGCCCCCCGACCGGGAGCAGCACAGATACGCAGTATTTT.

The chain combines TRBV7-8 with TRBJ2-2; D may be TRBD1 (5 bases). Germline V gene data show CDR1 as SGHVS and CDR2 as FQNEAQ. Trimming removed 0 bases from V and 7 bases from J, with 24 bases in between. The CDR3 has 19 amino acids. CDR3 sequence: CASSLAPKVSGRKGGELFF. Here the CDR3 DNA reads TGTGCCAGCAGCTTAGCGCCTAAAGTTTCAGGGCGAAAGGGCGGGGAGCTGTTTTTT.

The chain uses TRBV7-2 and TRBJ2-3; D remains unclear. The V end was cut by 7 bases, the J end by 4 bases, with 12 bases between. CDR1 and CDR2 from the germline V gene are SGHTA and FQGNSA. This CDR3 comprises 13 residues. In DNA, the CDR3 is TGTGCCAGCACCCGAAGTCCCCCAGATACGCAGTATTTT. This translates into CASTRSPPDTQYF. The whole variable domain, filled in from reference TRBV7-2 and TRBJ2-3, reads GAGVSQSPSNKVTEKGKDVELRCDPISGHTALYWYRQSLGQGLEFLIYFQGNSAPDKSGLPSDRFSAERTGGSVSTLTIQRTQQEDSAVYLCASTRSPPDTQYFGPGTRLTVL.

This clonotype was seen more than once but under ten times. The CDR3 loop reads CSARVSGRNEQYF. The CDR3 DNA is TGCAGTGCTAGAGTTAGCGGGAGAAACGAGCAGTACTTC. The chain uses TRBV20-1 and TRBJ2-7, with 9 bases identical to TRBD2. This CDR3 has 13 residues. V shed 1 base and J 5 bases; nucleotides not matched to a gene: 3. Germline-derived CDR1 and CDR2 are DFQATT and SNEGSKA (reference sequence).

This chain connects TRBV19 to TRBJ2-3; 10 bases are shared with TRBD2. This CDR3 is built from 15 residues. Germline CDR1 is LNHDA and CDR2 is SQIVND (reference sequence). Trimming took 6 bases from V and 4 from J; bases not matched to a gene: 7. CDR3 amino acids: CASRRASGSADTQYF. In DNA, the CDR3 is TGTGCCAGTAGAAGGGCTAGCGGGAGCGCAGATACGCAGTATTTT.

A few counts support this clonotype. The chain has TRBV3-1 and TRBJ1-4; D gene uncertain. Germline V CDR1 and CDR2: LGHDT, YNNKEL (reference sequence). Deletions cut 1 base from V and 4 bases from J, with 7 bases between. The CDR3 is 14 amino acids. CDR3 sequence: CASSQVTDNEKLFF. CDR3 in DNA: TGTGCCAGCAGCCAAGTCACCGATAATGAAAAACTGTTTTTT.

The sample holds a few counts of this clonotype. The chain couples TRBV28 to TRBJ1-5; D may be TRBD1 (5 bases). There are 13 residues in the CDR3. Trimming took 8 bases from V and 3 from J, leaving 11 bases between them. Germline-derived CDR1 and CDR2 are MDHEN and SYDVKM. The CDR3 nucleotides read TGTGCCAGCGGAAGACAGTCCAATCAGCCCCAGCATTTT. Protein product: CASGRQSNQPQHF.

V usage is TRBV6-5 and J usage is TRBJ2-6; perhaps TRBD1 as D (6 bases). V dropped 4 bases and J dropped 4 bases, with 11 bases sitting between them. Germline CDR1 reads MNHEY; CDR2 reads SVGAGI. The CDR3 loop spans 15 amino acids. The CDR3 spells CASSWTVAGANVLTF. In DNA form, the CDR3 reads TGTGCCAGCAGTTGGACAGTGGCCGGGGCCAACGTCCTGACTTTC.